These 3 T cell receptor beta chains were sequenced from one sample in a study of CD8 T cells in ankylosing spondylitis (dated by TCRdb to about 2017). The method was 5' RACE. The data were produced on an Illumina HiSeq 2500. TCRdb reanalyzed the raw reads on its own, using fastp at Q25 for trimming and MiXCR for clone calling, and kept in-frame beta chains. CDR3 protein sequences are deduplicated, and each keeps its most common genes and DNA. The sample profile shows fewer than 180,000 distinct CDR3 sequences; 40% to 50% of them were found once. The top ten hold over 12% of the sample. Sequencing was done on a sample of synovial fluid, either unsorted or a sorted T cell fraction (not recorded which). Source of these receptors: a male donor with ankylosing spondylitis.

This clonotype was observed at least ten times. The V gene is TRBV5-6, the J gene TRBJ2-3; TRBD2 might be the D (6 bases). V lost 0 bases, J lost 0 bases, and 8 bases lay in between. CDR3 size: 15 residues. CDR1 and CDR2 (germline): SGHDT, YYEEEE. Here the CDR3 DNA reads TGTGCCAGCAGCTTGGGACGGGGGAGCACAGATACGCAGTATTTT. This gives the protein CASSLGRGSTDTQYF.

In this sample, this clonotype turned up a few times. This sequence joins TRBV27 and TRBJ2-1; a weak D match, TRBD2 (5 bases). Between the trimmed V and J ends, which lost 8 bases and 0 bases, there was a span of 8 bases. The CDR3 spans 13 residues. CDR1 and CDR2 from the germline V gene are MNHEY and SMNVEV (reference sequence). The CDR3 DNA is TGTGCCAGCTGGGAGAGCTCCTACAATGAGCAGTTCTTC. Translation: CASWESSYNEQFF.

This clonotype was observed a handful of times. This sequence joins TRBV3-1 and TRBJ2-2; perhaps TRBD1 as D (6 bases). V lost 4 bases and J 4 bases, leaving 16 bases between the germline ends. The CDR3 sequence is 16 residues long. Germline CDR1 is LGHDT and CDR2 is YNNKEL (reference sequence). The CDR3 DNA sequence: TGTGCCAGCAGCCGGCCAGAAACCAGGGGCACCGGGGAGCTGTTTTTT. This sequence encodes CASSRPETRGTGELFF.